This TCR beta chain emerged from a study of cytomegalovirus exposure and HLA in healthy donors. This clone came up once. Its matching antigen is unknown. The junction and the germline gene differ at one end; a read error may be behind it. Study results and limitations: Within a later analysis, the majority of CMV-associated TCR beta chains appeared HLA-restricted. There were around 160 TCR beta chains listed as cytomegalovirus-associated. Most TCRs appeared rarely, but some public TCRs recurred in many donors.

PCR was performed using 60 Vbeta and 13 Jbeta primers. The data were produced by immunoSEQ multiplex PCR, yet TCRdb's version contains in-frame clones alone and is incomplete. Of about 140,000 clones in the sample, around 80% are singletons; the top ten hold 14%. The CDR3 sequence is 15 residues long. The germline gives CDR1 SEHNR, CDR2 FQNEAQ (reference sequence). The sequencing input was PBMCs. The genes are TRBV7-9 and TRBJ1-4; D unclear. The source is a woman between 40 and 55 years old in good health and CMV-seronegative. CDR3 amino acids: CSSSLGISAEEKLFF. The CDR3 bases are TGTTCCAGCAGCTTAGGAATTTCGGCGGAAGAAAAACTGTTTTTT.